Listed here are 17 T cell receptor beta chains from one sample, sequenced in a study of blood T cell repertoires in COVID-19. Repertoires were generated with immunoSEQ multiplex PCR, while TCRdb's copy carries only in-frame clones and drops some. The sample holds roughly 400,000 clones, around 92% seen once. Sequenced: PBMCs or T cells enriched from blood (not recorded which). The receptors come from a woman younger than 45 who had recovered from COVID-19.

This CDR3 is CSVDPPREQFF. The CDR3 nucleotides are TGCAGCGTTGACCCTCCGCGGGAGCAGTTCTTC. The V call is TRBV29-1, the J call TRBJ2-1, with D unresolved. The V gene lost 3 bases and the J gene lost 10 bases, with 10 bases spanning the gap. Germline values: CDR1 SQVTM, CDR2 ANQGSEA. This CDR3 is 11 amino acids long.

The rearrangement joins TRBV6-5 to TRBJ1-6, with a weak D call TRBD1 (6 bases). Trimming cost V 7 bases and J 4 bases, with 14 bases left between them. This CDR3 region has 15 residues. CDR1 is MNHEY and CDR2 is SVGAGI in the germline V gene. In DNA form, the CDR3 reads TGTGCCAGCAACCGCGTGACAGGTTATAATTCACCCCTCCACTTT. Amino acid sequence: CASNRVTGYNSPLHF.

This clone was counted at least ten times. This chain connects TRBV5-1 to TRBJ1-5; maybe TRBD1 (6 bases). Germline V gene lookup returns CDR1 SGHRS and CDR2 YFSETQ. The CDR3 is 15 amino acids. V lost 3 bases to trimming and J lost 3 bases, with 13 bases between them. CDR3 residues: CASSSDGQPNQPQHF. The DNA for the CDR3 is TGCGCCAGCAGCTCGGACGGACAGCCCAATCAGCCCCAGCATTTT.

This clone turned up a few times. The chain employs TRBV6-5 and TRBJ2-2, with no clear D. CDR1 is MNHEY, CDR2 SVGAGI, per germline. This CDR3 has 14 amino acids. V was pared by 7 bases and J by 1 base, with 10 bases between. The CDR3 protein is CASIMRQNTGELFF. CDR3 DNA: TGTGCCAGCATTATGCGTCAGAACACCGGGGAGCTGTTTTTT.

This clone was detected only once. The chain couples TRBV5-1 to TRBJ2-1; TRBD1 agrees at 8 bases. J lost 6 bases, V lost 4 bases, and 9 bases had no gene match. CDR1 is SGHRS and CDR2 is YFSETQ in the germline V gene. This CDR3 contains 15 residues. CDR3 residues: CASSTGTGLGNEQFF. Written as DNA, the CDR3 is TGCGCCAGCAGCACCGGGACAGGTTTGGGCAATGAGCAGTTCTTC.

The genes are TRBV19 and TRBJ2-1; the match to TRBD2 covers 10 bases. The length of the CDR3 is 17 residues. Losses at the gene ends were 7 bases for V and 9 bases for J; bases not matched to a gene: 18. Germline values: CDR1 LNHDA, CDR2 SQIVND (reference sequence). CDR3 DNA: TGTGCCAGTACCCCCCTCGCGGGACTAGCGCTTATTAGTGAGCAGTTCTTC. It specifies CASTPLAGLALISEQFF.

CDR3 DNA: TGTGCCAGCAAGCTGAAACCGGGACAGGGTAATTCACCCCTCCACTTT. This translates into CASKLKPGQGNSPLHF. The chain is built from TRBV2 and TRBJ1-6; the match to TRBD1 covers 9 bases. CDR3 length: 16 residues. Trimming took 7 bases from V and 6 from J; bases not matched to a gene: 10. In germline, CDR1 is SNHLY, CDR2 FYNNEI. The full variable domain, in which reference TRBV2 and TRBJ1-6 provide the parts outside the CDR3, is EPEVTQTPSHQVTQMGQEVILRCVPISNHLYFYWYRQILGQKVEFLVSFYNNEISEKSEIFDDQFSVERPDGSNFTLKIRSTKLEDSAMYFCASKLKPGQGNSPLHFGNGTRLTVT.

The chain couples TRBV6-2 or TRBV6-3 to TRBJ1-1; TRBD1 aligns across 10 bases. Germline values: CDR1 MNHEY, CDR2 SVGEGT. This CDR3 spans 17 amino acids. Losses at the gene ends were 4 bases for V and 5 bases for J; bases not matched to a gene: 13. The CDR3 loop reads CASSSGTGVSFGTEAFF. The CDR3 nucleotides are TGTGCCAGCAGTTCCGGGACAGGGGTCTCATTTGGGACTGAAGCTTTCTTT.

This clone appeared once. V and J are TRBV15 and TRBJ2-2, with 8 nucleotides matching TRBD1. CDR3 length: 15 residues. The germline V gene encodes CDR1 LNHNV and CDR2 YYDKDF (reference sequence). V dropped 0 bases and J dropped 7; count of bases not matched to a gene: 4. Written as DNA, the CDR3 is TGTGCCACCAGCAGAGATCAGGGGGCTGTCGGGGAGCTGTTTTTT. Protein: CATSRDQGAVGELFF.

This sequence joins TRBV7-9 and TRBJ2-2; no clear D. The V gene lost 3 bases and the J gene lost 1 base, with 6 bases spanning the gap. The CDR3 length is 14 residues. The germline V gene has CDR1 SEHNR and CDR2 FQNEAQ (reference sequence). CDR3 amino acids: CASSFRGNTGELFF. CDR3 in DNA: TGTGCCAGCAGCTTTCGAGGGAACACCGGGGAGCTGTTTTTT.

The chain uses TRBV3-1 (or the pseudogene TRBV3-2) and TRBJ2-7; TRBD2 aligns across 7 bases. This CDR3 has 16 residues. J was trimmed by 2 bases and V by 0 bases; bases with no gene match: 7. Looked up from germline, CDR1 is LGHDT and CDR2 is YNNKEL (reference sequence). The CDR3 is CASSQESGGLTYEQYF. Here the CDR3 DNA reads TGTGCCAGCAGCCAAGAGTCTGGGGGACTAACCTACGAGCAGTACTTC.

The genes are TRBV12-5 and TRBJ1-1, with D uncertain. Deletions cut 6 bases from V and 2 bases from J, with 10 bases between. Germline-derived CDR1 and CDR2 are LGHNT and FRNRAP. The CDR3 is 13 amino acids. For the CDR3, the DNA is TGTGCTAGTGGAAAACAATTTAACACTGAAGCTTTCTTT. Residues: CASGKQFNTEAFF.

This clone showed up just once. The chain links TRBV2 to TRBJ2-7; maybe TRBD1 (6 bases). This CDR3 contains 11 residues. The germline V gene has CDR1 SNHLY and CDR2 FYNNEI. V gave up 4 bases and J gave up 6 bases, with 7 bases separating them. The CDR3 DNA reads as TGTGCCAGCAGTGGAGGGGGCGAGCAGTACTTC. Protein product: CASSGGGEQYF.

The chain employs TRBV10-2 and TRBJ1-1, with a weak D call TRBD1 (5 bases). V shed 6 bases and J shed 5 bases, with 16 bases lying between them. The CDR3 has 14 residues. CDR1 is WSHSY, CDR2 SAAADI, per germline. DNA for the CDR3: TGCGCCAGCAGCTGGGGCAGGGAGGCGACTGAAGCTTTCTTT. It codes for CASSWGREATEAFF.

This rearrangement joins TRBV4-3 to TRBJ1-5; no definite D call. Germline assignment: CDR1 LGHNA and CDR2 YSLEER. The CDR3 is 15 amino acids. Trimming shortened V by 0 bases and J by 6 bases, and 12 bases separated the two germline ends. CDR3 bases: TGCGCCAGCAGCCAAGATGGTACCGAGGGTCAGCCCCAGCATTTT. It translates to CASSQDGTEGQPQHF.

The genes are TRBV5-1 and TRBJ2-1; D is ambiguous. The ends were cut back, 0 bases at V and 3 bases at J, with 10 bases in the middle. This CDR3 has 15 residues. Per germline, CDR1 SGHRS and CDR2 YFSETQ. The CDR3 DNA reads TGCGCCAGCAGCTTGGCGGCGGTGTACTACAATGAGCAGTTCTTC. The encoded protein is CASSLAAVYYNEQFF.

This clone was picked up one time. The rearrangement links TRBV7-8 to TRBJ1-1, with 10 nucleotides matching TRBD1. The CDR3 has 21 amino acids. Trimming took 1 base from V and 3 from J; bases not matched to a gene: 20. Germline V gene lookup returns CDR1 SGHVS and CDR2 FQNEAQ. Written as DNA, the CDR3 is TGTGCCAGCAGCTTAGTGGCATTGCAGGGACAGGGGCCCCAATGGGACACTGAAGCTTTCTTT. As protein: CASSLVALQGQGPQWDTEAFF.